The source of this T cell receptor beta chain is a study of shared clonotypes between healthy human individuals. Whole-study context: Donors were two women and a few men aged 18 to 49. The plates for each donor numbered three CD4 naive, three CD4 memory, two CD8 naive and one CD8 memory. Study results and limitations: The study found lower generation probabilities in non-shared clonotypes than in those shared by all four donors. Generally, naive subsets came out with larger estimated richness than memory subsets.

Libraries were prepared by immunoSEQ multiplex PCR; TCRdb keeps only in-frame clonotypes and omits some of them. The sample has approximately 2.3 million clones; over 90% are singletons. This CDR3 spans 15 amino acids. Trimming at V came to 1 base and at J to 10 bases, leaving 8 bases not matched to a gene. The germline gives CDR1 SEHNR, CDR2 FQNEAQ (reference sequence). Worth noting for this clone: What it binds is not known.

The material sequenced was naive CD4+ T cells from PBMCs. Subset denoted: CD45RA+ positively selected. The receptor's source is a man aged 18 to 35 in good health. Some clones in this sample may be carry-over from other donors' samples. The V call is TRBV7-9, the J call TRBJ2-1; TRBD2 agrees at 9 bases. DNA for the CDR3: TGTGCCAGCAGCTTAGTTATAGCGGGAGTACGGGAGCAGTTCTTC. Its protein product is CASSLVIAGVREQFF.